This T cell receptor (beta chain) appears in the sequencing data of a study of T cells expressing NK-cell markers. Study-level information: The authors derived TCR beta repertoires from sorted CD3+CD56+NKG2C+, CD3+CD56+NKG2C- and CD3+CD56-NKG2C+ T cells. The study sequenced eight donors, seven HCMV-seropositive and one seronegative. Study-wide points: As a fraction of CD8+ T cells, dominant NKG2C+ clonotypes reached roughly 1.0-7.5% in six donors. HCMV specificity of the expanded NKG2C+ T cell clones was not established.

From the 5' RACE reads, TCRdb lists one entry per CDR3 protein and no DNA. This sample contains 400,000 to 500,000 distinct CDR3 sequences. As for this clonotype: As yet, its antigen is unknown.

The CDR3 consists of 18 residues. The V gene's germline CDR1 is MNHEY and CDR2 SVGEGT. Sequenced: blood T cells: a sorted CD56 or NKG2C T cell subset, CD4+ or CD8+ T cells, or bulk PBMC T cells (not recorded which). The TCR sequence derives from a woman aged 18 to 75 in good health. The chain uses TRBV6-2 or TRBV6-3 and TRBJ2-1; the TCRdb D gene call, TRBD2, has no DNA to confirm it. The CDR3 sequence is CASSYTLAGGSPYNEQFF.